The present T cell receptor beta chain was sequenced within a study of blood T cell repertoires in COVID-19. Study-wide context: Whether acute or convalescent, the COVID-19 samples came from the United States, Italy and Spain.

CDR1 and CDR2 (germline): LNHNV, YYDKDF (reference sequence). The CDR3 sequence is 13 residues long. The V and J ends lost 4 bases and 6 bases respectively, with 9 bases between them. Per the original methods: Using reference gene primer amplification, nucleated cell counts were estimated. The table came from immunoSEQ multiplex PCR; TCRdb's copy has only in-frame clones and leaves some out. The V and J calls and the clone size are those of that table, but D and trimming were determined from the DNA. Altogether about 140,000 clones are present, 75% to 85% being singletons, with the ten largest covering about 4%.

Sequencing input: peripheral blood. The J gene is TRBJ2-2, the V gene TRBV15; no reliable D call. This receptor was obtained from a woman aged 80 or older with acute or convalescent COVID-19. The CDR3 sequence: CATSKIPAGELFF. The DNA for the CDR3 is TGTGCCACCAGCAAAATCCCCGCCGGGGAGCTGTTTTTT. Full variable domain (outside the CDR3, taken from reference TRBV15 and TRBJ2-2): DAMVIQNPRYQVTQFGKPVTLSCSQTLNHNVMYWYQQKSSQAPKLLFHYYDKDFNNEADTPDNFQSRRPNTSFCFLDIRSPGLGDTAMYLCATSKIPAGELFFGEGSRLTVL.